The 18 T cell receptor beta chains given below trace back to one sample, sequenced in a study of cytomegalovirus exposure and HLA in healthy donors. The data were produced by immunoSEQ multiplex PCR, yet TCRdb's version contains in-frame clones alone and is incomplete. The sample shows over 85,000 clones, almost 85% of them seen only once. Sequences were obtained from PBMCs. Every receptor here comes from a woman younger than 30 in good health and CMV-seropositive.

The chain combines TRBV6-1 with TRBJ1-3; TRBD1 might be the D (6 bases). The CDR3 totals 17 residues. Trimming took 3 bases from V and 0 from J, leaving 15 bases between them. Germline CDR1 MNHNS, CDR2 SASEGT. The DNA of the CDR3 is TGTGCCAGCAGTGACCTGACAGGAACCTCCTCTGGAAACACCATATATTTT. Encoded protein: CASSDLTGTSSGNTIYF.

This clone was counted a single time. The V gene is TRBV10-3, the J gene TRBJ2-3, with TRBD2 identical over 12 bases. Germline loops: CDR1 ENHRY, CDR2 SYGVKD. Losses at the gene ends were 4 bases for V and 3 bases for J; bases not matched to a gene: 5. The CDR3 is made up of 16 amino acids. CDR3 region: CAISVGTSGLTDTQYF. CDR3 sequence (DNA): TGTGCCATCAGTGTCGGGACTAGCGGGTTGACAGATACGCAGTATTTT.

The gene calls are TRBV4-1 and TRBJ2-6, with D hard to call. The V and J ends lost 0 bases and 2 bases respectively, with 8 bases between them. Per germline, CDR1 MGHRA and CDR2 YSYEKL. The CDR3 extends over 16 amino acids. The CDR3 region is CASSQDLLPGANVLTF. In DNA, the CDR3 is TGCGCCAGCAGCCAAGATCTCCTTCCTGGGGCCAACGTCCTGACTTTC.

This rearrangement joins TRBV12-5 to TRBJ1-1; tentative D call: TRBD1 (5 bases). The CDR3 length is 15 residues. V was clipped by 7 bases and J by 5 bases, with 20 bases between them. CDR1 is LGHNT and CDR2 is FRNRAP in the germline V gene. The DNA of the CDR3 is TGTGCTAGTGCCCCGGCCGGAGGGGTCGGAACTGAAGCTTTCTTT. It yields the protein CASAPAGGVGTEAFF.

The chain combines TRBV19 with TRBJ1-5; possible D gene TRBD1, 6 bases. Germline-derived CDR1 and CDR2 are LNHDA and SQIVND (reference sequence). CDR3 length: 12 residues. Trimming took 4 bases from V and 13 from J, leaving 14 bases between them. CDR3: CASSNDRLRQHF. The CDR3 nucleotides are TGTGCCAGTAGTAACGACAGGTTAAGACAGCATTTT.

This rearrangement joins TRBV2 to TRBJ1-2, with unresolved D. The CDR3 sequence is 13 residues long. The germline CDR1 and CDR2 sequences are SNHLY and FYNNEI. Trimming pared 4 bases from V and 8 bases from J, leaving 14 bases between. For the CDR3, the DNA is TGTGCCAGCAGTGCCACCCGGGGTAGAGGCTACACCTTC. Translating it yields CASSATRGRGYTF.

The V gene is TRBV18, the J gene TRBJ1-1, with D possibly matching TRBD1 (5 bases). Between the trimmed V and J ends, which lost 5 bases and 3 bases, there was a span of 16 bases. The germline CDR1 and CDR2 sequences are KGHSH and LQKENI. The CDR3 has 15 amino acids. CDR3 sequence (DNA): TGTGCCAGCTCAGTCCGAGGCGGGGGGGACACTGAAGCTTTCTTT. It yields the protein CASSVRGGGDTEAFF. The variable domain in full, with the rest retrieved from reference TRBV18 and TRBJ1-1, is NAGVMQNPRHLVRRRGQEARLRCSPMKGHSHVYWYRQLPEEGLKFMVYLQKENIIDESGMPKERFSAEFPKEGPSILRIQQVVRGDSAAYFCASSVRGGGDTEAFFGQGTRLTVV.

The genes are TRBV28 and TRBJ1-5, with 9 bases identical to TRBD1. V was clipped by 8 bases and J by 3 bases; unmatched bases: 5. CDR3 length: 14 residues. In germline, CDR1 is MDHEN, CDR2 SYDVKM. The CDR3 here is CASRGQGHNQPQHF. For the CDR3, the DNA is TGTGCCAGCCGGGGACAGGGCCACAATCAGCCCCAGCATTTT.

The chain combines TRBV5-4 with TRBJ2-7; 7 bases fit TRBD2. J gave up 6 bases and V 10 bases, and 10 bases lay outside the gene matches. This CDR3 has 12 amino acids. Germline CDR1 SGHNT, CDR2 YYREEE (reference sequence). CDR3 protein: CASSETGGEQYF. The CDR3 DNA reads as TGTGCCTCCAGTGAGACGGGAGGCGAGCAGTACTTC.

This clone showed up just once. The chain has TRBV18 and TRBJ1-3, with TRBD1 identical over 11 bases. This CDR3 has 19 amino acids. Germline CDR1 and CDR2: KGHSH and LQKENI. V dropped 6 bases and J dropped 0; count of bases not matched to a gene: 13. For the CDR3, the DNA is TGTGCCAGCTCCCAAAGGACAGGGGGCTCGGGCGACTCTGGAAACACCATATATTTT. Amino acid sequence: CASSQRTGGSGDSGNTIYF. Full variable domain (outside the CDR3, taken from reference TRBV18 and TRBJ1-3): NAGVMQNPRHLVRRRGQEARLRCSPMKGHSHVYWYRQLPEEGLKFMVYLQKENIIDESGMPKERFSAEFPKEGPSILRIQQVVRGDSAAYFCASSQRTGGSGDSGNTIYFGEGSWLTVV.

This clone was observed a handful of times. V is TRBV2 and J is TRBJ1-6; D ambiguous. CDR1 is SNHLY and CDR2 is FYNNEI in the germline V gene. V was pared by 3 bases and J by 0 bases, with 6 bases between. The CDR3 spans 15 residues. The CDR3 sequence: CASSETDSYNSPLHF. For the CDR3, the DNA is TGTGCCAGCAGTGAGACTGACTCCTATAATTCACCCCTCCACTTT.

Note on this clone: This sample also contains other DNA sequences that code for the same CDR3. This sequence joins TRBV6-5 and TRBJ1-6; D might be TRBD1 (6 bases). V shed 0 bases and J shed 7 bases, with 7 bases lying between them. Germline CDR1 is MNHEY and CDR2 is SVGAGI. The CDR3 extends over 14 amino acids. CDR3 amino acids: CASSYSRGNSPLHF. In DNA form, the CDR3 reads TGTGCCAGCAGTTACTCCAGGGGAAATTCACCCCTCCACTTT.

The rearrangement uses TRBV30 and TRBJ1-6; 7 bases line up with TRBD1. Germline V gives CDR1 GTSNPN, CDR2 SVGIG (reference sequence). The V and J ends lost 4 bases and 0 bases, in that order; junction bases with no gene match: 9. The CDR3 is 17 amino acids. CDR3 sequence reads: CAWKRGGYSSYNSPLHF. The DNA of the CDR3 is TGTGCCTGGAAGAGAGGGGGCTATAGCTCCTATAATTCACCCCTCCACTTT.

V is TRBV28 and J is TRBJ1-5; D perhaps matches TRBD1 (5 bases). Looked up from germline, CDR1 is MDHEN and CDR2 is SYDVKM. The ends were cut back, 3 bases at V and 2 bases at J, with 11 bases in the middle. The CDR3 has 15 amino acids. CDR3 residues: CASSLDTWGNQPQHF. The CDR3 region has the DNA TGTGCCAGCAGTTTGGACACCTGGGGCAATCAGCCCCAGCATTTT.

This clone appeared a single time. The sample contains more than one DNA sequence encoding this CDR3. The chain recombines TRBV27 with TRBJ2-7; tentatively, D is TRBD2 (6 bases). The germline gives CDR1 MNHEY, CDR2 SMNVEV (reference sequence). The CDR3 has 14 residues. With 3 bases removed from V and 0 bases from J, the gap between germline ends came to 9 bases. The CDR3 DNA reads TGTGCCAGCAGTTTCGGAGGGAACTCCTACGAGCAGTACTTC. Protein product: CASSFGGNSYEQYF.

V gene TRBV7-9 combines with J gene TRBJ1-2; no clear D gene. V lost 4 bases, J lost 8 bases, and 14 bases lay in between. CDR1 is SEHNR, CDR2 FQNEAQ, per germline (reference sequence). This CDR3 spans 13 amino acids. The CDR3 protein is CASSSVREGGYTF. The CDR3 coding sequence is TGTGCCAGCAGCTCCGTTCGGGAGGGCGGCTACACCTTC.

The gene calls are TRBV4-1 and TRBJ2-5; TRBD2 agrees at 9 bases. The V segment lost 0 bases and the J segment 1 base; nucleotides outside the gene matches: 6. CDR3 length: 17 residues. The germline V gene has CDR1 MGHRA and CDR2 YSYEKL. Here the CDR3 DNA reads TGCGCCAGCAGCCAAGAAAGAAGCGGGGGGTCCCAAGAGACCCAGTACTTC. It is translated as CASSQERSGGSQETQYF.

The V and J genes are TRBV7-2 and TRBJ2-1; 8 nucleotides align to TRBD2. The length of the CDR3 is 13 residues. V lost 6 bases and J lost 8; bases outside the gene matches: 6. Germline V gene sequence: CDR1 SGHTA, CDR2 FQGNSA. The CDR3 DNA sequence: TGTGCCAGCAGAACGGGGGGGGGCCATGAGCAGTTCTTC. The encoded protein is CASRTGGGHEQFF. Combining the CDR3 with reference TRBV7-2 and TRBJ2-1 gives the whole variable domain GAGVSQSPSNKVTEKGKDVELRCDPISGHTALYWYRQSLGQGLEFLIYFQGNSAPDKSGLPSDRFSAERTGGSVSTLTIQRTQQEDSAVYLCASRTGGGHEQFFGPGTRLTVL.